This TCR beta chain appears in the sequencing data of a study of blood T cell repertoires in COVID-19. Study at large: The United States, Italy and Spain provided the acute and convalescent COVID-19 samples. PBMCs, B-cell-depleted T cells, or T cells were the source of the cDNA or gDNA that made up the material.

Here immunoSEQ multiplex PCR was the method, and the copy in TCRdb shows in-frame clones only, minus some. The sample shows 21,000 or so clones, around 89% of them seen only once. The germline V gene encodes CDR1 SGHRS and CDR2 YFSETQ. CDR3 length equals 18 residues. Unmatched junction bases numbered 10, after V lost 0 bases and J lost 0 bases. This chain uses TRBV5-1 with TRBJ2-5; 8 positions match TRBD2. The sample taken for sequencing was peripheral blood. The source of this sequence is a man aged 70-80 years with active COVID-19. The CDR3 is CASSLAPIAGSYQETQYF. CDR3 bases: TGCGCCAGCAGCTTGGCCCCAATAGCGGGGAGTTACCAAGAGACCCAGTACTTC. The complete variable domain, with remaining parts taken from reference TRBV5-1 and TRBJ2-5, reads KAGVTQTPRYLIKTRGQQVTLSCSPISGHRSVSWYQQTPGQGLQFLFEYFSETQRNKGNFPGRFSGRQFSNSRSEMNVSTLELGDSALYLCASSLAPIAGSYQETQYFGPGTRLLVL.